This T cell receptor beta chain was retrieved from a study of T-cell reconstitution after alpha-beta-depleted transplantation in children. Points on this clonotype: Mismatch with germline at one junction end may stem from a read error.

Using unique molecular identifiers, the investigators prepared the TCRbeta library. TCRdb passed the PCR reads through MiXCR, listing each CDR3 protein once. The sample shows around 360,000 distinct CDR3 sequences, about 9.3% of them seen only once. Looked up from germline, CDR1 is MNHEY and CDR2 is SVGAGI. The CDR3 contains 17 residues. The chain has TRBV6-5 and TRBJ1-1, with 10 bases that match TRBD1. The sample in question was PBMCs from the stem cell graft donor, obtained from the stem cell graft. The receptor was derived from a human donor who donated a stem cell graft to a child with acute lymphoblastic leukemia. The CDR3 nucleotides are TGTGCCGGCAGTTACCCGACCGGGACAGGGGCAGGCACTGAAGCTTTCTTT. Its translation is CAGSYPTGTGAGTEAFF.